The clone carrying this TCR beta chain was seen repeatedly, ten times or more. Its antigen is undetermined. The data originate from a study of T-cell memory formation after mild COVID-19. Study observations and caveats: Shrinking CD4+ clones were chiefly CM and EM; CD8+ ones were chiefly EMRA.

The CDR3 contains 14 residues. Trimming stripped 4 bases from V and 8 bases from J, with 15 bases between. The germline CDR1 and CDR2 sequences are MGHRA and YSYEKL. TCRdb called the 5' RACE reads again in MiXCR, with one record for every CDR3 protein. The sample contains roughly 340,000 distinct CDR3 sequences, about 20% of which appear only once. Sequenced sample: PBMCs or a T cell subset sorted from them (not recorded which). The clonotype comes from a man younger than 30 who had mild COVID-19 (a few samples of this study predate the infection). Cell type and time point are not known. The V call is TRBV4-1, the J call TRBJ1-5; D is undetermined. CDR3 region: CASSPEDHLEPQHF. The DNA for the CDR3 is TGCGCCAGCAGCCCTGAGGACCATTTGGAGCCCCAGCATTTT.